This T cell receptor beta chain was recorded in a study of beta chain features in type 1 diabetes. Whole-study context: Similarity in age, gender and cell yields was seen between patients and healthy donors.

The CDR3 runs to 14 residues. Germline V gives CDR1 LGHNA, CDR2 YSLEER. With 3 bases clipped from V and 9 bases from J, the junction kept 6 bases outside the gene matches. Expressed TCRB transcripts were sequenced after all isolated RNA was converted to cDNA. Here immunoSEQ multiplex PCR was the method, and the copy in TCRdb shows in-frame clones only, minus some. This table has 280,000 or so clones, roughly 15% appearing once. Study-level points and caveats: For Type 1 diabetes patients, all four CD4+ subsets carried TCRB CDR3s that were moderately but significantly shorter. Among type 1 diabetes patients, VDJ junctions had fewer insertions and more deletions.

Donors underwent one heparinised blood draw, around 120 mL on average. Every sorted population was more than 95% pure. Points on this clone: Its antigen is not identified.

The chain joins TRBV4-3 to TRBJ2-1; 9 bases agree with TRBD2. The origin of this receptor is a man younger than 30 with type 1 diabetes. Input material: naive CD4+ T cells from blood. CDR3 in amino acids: CASSHAGGRFEQFF. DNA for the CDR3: TGCGCCAGCAGCCATGCGGGGGGGCGATTTGAGCAGTTCTTC.